This T cell receptor (beta chain) was sequenced in a study of shared clonotypes between healthy human individuals. The data were produced by immunoSEQ multiplex PCR, yet TCRdb's version contains in-frame clones alone and is incomplete. The sample gives about 2.4 million clones, approximately 94% of which show up once; approximately 0.37% is in the top ten. All the donors were Caucasian adults who lived in Nashville, Tennessee. Germline lookup yields CDR1 KGHSH and CDR2 LQKENI. The ends lost 3 bases at V and 6 bases at J; junction bases unmatched: 7. CDR3 length equals 15 residues. Sequencing used naive CD4+ T cells from PBMCs. Described subset: CD45RA+ positively selected. The V call is TRBV18, the J call TRBJ1-5; 8 bases agree with TRBD1. The sequence derives from a man aged 18 to 29 in good health. Some clones in this sample may be carry-over from other donors' samples. In DNA form, the CDR3 reads TGTGCCAGCTCACCTAAGACAGGGGAGGGTCAGCCCCAGCATTTT. As protein: CASSPKTGEGQPQHF.